The rows below give T cell receptor beta chains drawn from one sample of a study of T cells in Graves' hyperthyroidism and ophthalmopathy. One entry per CDR3 protein, called by TCRdb with MiXCR from the multiplex PCR reads. Among hundreds of thousands of distinct CDR3 sequences listed, roughly 46% were seen once. The sample comprised peripheral blood or thyroid tissue (not recorded which). The receptors come from a woman aged 18-35 years with Graves' hyperthyroidism. CDR3s include the opening cysteine and the closing phenylalanine or tryptophan. The order of the fields is J gene, D gene, clone size, V gene, CDR3 protein, CDR3 DNA. D genes are given only for firm matches. Clone size is stated in some rows and not others, as once, few, many or a class when expanded.

j_gene: TRBJ2-7; d_gene: NA; abundance: NA; v_gene: TRBV14; CDR3aa: CASRGGGTYEQYF; CDR3nt: TGTGCCAGTCGGGGAGGGGGCACCTACGAGCAGTACTTC
j_gene: TRBJ1-2; d_gene: TRBD1; abundance: many; v_gene: TRBV29-1; CDR3aa: CSDRGLRVNYGYTF; CDR3nt: TGCAGCGACAGGGGGCTGCGGGTTAACTATGGCTACACCTTC
j_gene: TRBJ2-7; d_gene: NA; abundance: NA; v_gene: TRBV7-9; CDR3aa: CASSRGDSRPYEQYF; CDR3nt: TGTGCCAGTAGTAGAGGCGACAGCCGCCCCTACGAGCAGTACTTC
j_gene: TRBJ2-7; d_gene: NA; abundance: NA; v_gene: TRBV7-6; CDR3aa: CASSSGGVGVLGGTEQYF; CDR3nt: TGTGCCAGCAGCAGTGGGGGCGTGGGTGTCCTCGGAGGCACCGAGCAGTACTTC
j_gene: TRBJ2-3; d_gene: NA; abundance: NA; v_gene: TRBV7-9; CDR3aa: CASSLAADTQYF; CDR3nt: TGTGCCAGCAGCTTAGCCGCAGATACGCAGTATTTT
j_gene: TRBJ1-6; d_gene: NA; abundance: NA; v_gene: TRBV10-2; CDR3aa: CASRTDGWNSPLHF; CDR3nt: TGCGCCAGCAGGACGGACGGCTGGAATTCACCCCTCCACTTT
j_gene: TRBJ2-7; d_gene: TRBD1; abundance: few; v_gene: TRBV7-8; CDR3aa: CASSPRDRGPEQYF; CDR3nt: TGTGCCAGCAGCCCCCGGGACAGGGGGCCCGAGCAGTACTTC
j_gene: TRBJ2-7; d_gene: NA; abundance: NA; v_gene: TRBV12-3/TRBV12-4; CDR3aa: CASSVTSLSYEQYF; CDR3nt: TGTGCCAGCAGTGTGACATCCCTCTCCTACGAGCAGTACTTC
j_gene: TRBJ1-1; d_gene: NA; abundance: few; v_gene: TRBV10-1; CDR3aa: CASSEGRAGDTEAFF; CDR3nt: TGCGCCAGCAGTGAGGGGAGGGCGGGGGACACTGAAGCTTTCTTT
j_gene: TRBJ2-5; d_gene: TRBD2; abundance: many; v_gene: TRBV10-3; CDR3aa: CAVRGGETQYF; CDR3nt: TGTGCCGTTCGGGGGGGGGAGACCCAGTACTTC
j_gene: TRBJ1-2; d_gene: TRBD1; abundance: few; v_gene: TRBV19; CDR3aa: CASSIAQGVHYGYTF; CDR3nt: TGTGCCAGTAGTATAGCCCAGGGGGTTCATTATGGCTACACCTTC
j_gene: TRBJ2-7; d_gene: NA; abundance: NA; v_gene: TRBV20-1; CDR3aa: CSADSGPYEQYF; CDR3nt: TGCAGTGCTGATTCGGGACCCTACGAGCAGTACTTC
j_gene: TRBJ1-5; d_gene: TRBD1; abundance: once; v_gene: TRBV5-8; CDR3aa: CASSFRDRALETQHF; CDR3nt: TGTGCCAGCAGCTTCCGGGACAGGGCGCTTGAGACCCAGCATTTT
j_gene: TRBJ2-6; d_gene: NA; abundance: NA; v_gene: TRBV5-6; CDR3aa: CASSFGPGANVLTF; CDR3nt: TGTGCCAGCAGCTTTGGACCCGGGGCCAACGTCCTGACTTTC
j_gene: TRBJ2-7; d_gene: TRBD2; abundance: NA; v_gene: TRBV7-9; CDR3aa: CASSLGGTSDYEQYF; CDR3nt: TGTGCCAGCAGCTTAGGGGGGACTAGCGACTACGAGCAGTACTTC
j_gene: TRBJ1-2; d_gene: NA; abundance: NA; v_gene: TRBV29-1; CDR3aa: CSVERQLSGYTF; CDR3nt: TGCAGCGTTGAGCGACAGTTAAGTGGCTACACCTTC
j_gene: TRBJ1-6; d_gene: NA; abundance: NA; v_gene: TRBV12-3/TRBV12-4; CDR3aa: CASSFSSGGLLLHF; CDR3nt: TGTGCCAGCAGTTTTTCTAGCGGGGGCTTACTCCTCCACTTT
j_gene: TRBJ1-1; d_gene: NA; abundance: few; v_gene: TRBV12-3/TRBV12-4; CDR3aa: CASSLGRRSTEAFF; CDR3nt: TGTGCCAGCAGTTTAGGCCGACGGTCGACTGAAGCTTTCTTT
j_gene: TRBJ1-5; d_gene: NA; abundance: NA; v_gene: TRBV19; CDR3aa: CASSILGTDYSNQPQHF; CDR3nt: TGTGCCAGTAGTATTCTAGGGACGGACTATAGCAATCAGCCCCAGCATTTT
j_gene: TRBJ1-4; d_gene: TRBD1; abundance: NA; v_gene: TRBV7-2; CDR3aa: CASSLMAQGAREKLFF; CDR3nt: TGTGCCAGCAGCTTAATGGCACAGGGGGCGAGAGAAAAACTGTTTTTT